This entry features one T cell receptor (beta chain) sequence. This record belongs to a study of blood T cell repertoires in COVID-19. Whole-study context: T cells, B-cell-depleted T cells, or PBMCs supplied cDNA or gDNA.

Profiled with immunoSEQ multiplex PCR; TCRdb holds only in-frame clones, not every one. The table lists fewer than 300,000 clones, 65% to 85% of them singletons. While infection was still active, Seattle patients were enrolled and then followed longitudinally. The CDR3 spans 15 residues. Looked up from germline, CDR1 is SEHNR and CDR2 is FQNEAQ (reference sequence). Trimming at V came to 3 bases and at J to 6 bases, leaving 8 bases not matched to a gene. The sample consisted of peripheral blood. The receptor was derived from a person aged 70 to 80 with COVID-19, enrolled during active disease. The rearrangement links TRBV7-9 to TRBJ2-1, with 7 bases identical to TRBD2. The CDR3 region is CASSFFRGDANEQFF. The DNA for the CDR3 is TGTGCCAGCAGCTTCTTCCGGGGGGATGCCAATGAGCAGTTCTTC.